This TCR beta chain appears in the sequencing data of a study of blood T cells in healthy people across ages. Study-wide results and limits: Estimated diversity across one million T cells was deemed an underestimate.

The CDR3 totals 15 residues. With respect to this clonotype: Antigen unknown.

Primers used in a second PCR of about 7 to 12 cycles were a sample-barcoded 5' primer and a J-beta primer mix. Each cDNA molecule was tagged by a template-switch adaptor with 12 random nucleotides. From the 5' RACE reads, TCRdb called clonotypes with MiXCR, one entry per CDR3 protein. Counted here are around 1.5 million distinct CDR3 sequences, approximately 40% occurring once; the ten biggest clones make up 7.9%. This chain connects TRBV12-3 or TRBV12-4 to TRBJ2-1, with 8 bases identical to TRBD1. The end of the DNA fits TRBJ2-7 better, so the J call may be wrong. This clonotype was obtained from a woman aged 18-29 years in good health. Sequencing input: blood. CDR3 residues: CASTSAGGAYNEQYF. CDR3 nucleotide sequence: TGTGCCAGCACCTCAGCAGGGGGCGCCTACAATGAGCAGTACTTC.